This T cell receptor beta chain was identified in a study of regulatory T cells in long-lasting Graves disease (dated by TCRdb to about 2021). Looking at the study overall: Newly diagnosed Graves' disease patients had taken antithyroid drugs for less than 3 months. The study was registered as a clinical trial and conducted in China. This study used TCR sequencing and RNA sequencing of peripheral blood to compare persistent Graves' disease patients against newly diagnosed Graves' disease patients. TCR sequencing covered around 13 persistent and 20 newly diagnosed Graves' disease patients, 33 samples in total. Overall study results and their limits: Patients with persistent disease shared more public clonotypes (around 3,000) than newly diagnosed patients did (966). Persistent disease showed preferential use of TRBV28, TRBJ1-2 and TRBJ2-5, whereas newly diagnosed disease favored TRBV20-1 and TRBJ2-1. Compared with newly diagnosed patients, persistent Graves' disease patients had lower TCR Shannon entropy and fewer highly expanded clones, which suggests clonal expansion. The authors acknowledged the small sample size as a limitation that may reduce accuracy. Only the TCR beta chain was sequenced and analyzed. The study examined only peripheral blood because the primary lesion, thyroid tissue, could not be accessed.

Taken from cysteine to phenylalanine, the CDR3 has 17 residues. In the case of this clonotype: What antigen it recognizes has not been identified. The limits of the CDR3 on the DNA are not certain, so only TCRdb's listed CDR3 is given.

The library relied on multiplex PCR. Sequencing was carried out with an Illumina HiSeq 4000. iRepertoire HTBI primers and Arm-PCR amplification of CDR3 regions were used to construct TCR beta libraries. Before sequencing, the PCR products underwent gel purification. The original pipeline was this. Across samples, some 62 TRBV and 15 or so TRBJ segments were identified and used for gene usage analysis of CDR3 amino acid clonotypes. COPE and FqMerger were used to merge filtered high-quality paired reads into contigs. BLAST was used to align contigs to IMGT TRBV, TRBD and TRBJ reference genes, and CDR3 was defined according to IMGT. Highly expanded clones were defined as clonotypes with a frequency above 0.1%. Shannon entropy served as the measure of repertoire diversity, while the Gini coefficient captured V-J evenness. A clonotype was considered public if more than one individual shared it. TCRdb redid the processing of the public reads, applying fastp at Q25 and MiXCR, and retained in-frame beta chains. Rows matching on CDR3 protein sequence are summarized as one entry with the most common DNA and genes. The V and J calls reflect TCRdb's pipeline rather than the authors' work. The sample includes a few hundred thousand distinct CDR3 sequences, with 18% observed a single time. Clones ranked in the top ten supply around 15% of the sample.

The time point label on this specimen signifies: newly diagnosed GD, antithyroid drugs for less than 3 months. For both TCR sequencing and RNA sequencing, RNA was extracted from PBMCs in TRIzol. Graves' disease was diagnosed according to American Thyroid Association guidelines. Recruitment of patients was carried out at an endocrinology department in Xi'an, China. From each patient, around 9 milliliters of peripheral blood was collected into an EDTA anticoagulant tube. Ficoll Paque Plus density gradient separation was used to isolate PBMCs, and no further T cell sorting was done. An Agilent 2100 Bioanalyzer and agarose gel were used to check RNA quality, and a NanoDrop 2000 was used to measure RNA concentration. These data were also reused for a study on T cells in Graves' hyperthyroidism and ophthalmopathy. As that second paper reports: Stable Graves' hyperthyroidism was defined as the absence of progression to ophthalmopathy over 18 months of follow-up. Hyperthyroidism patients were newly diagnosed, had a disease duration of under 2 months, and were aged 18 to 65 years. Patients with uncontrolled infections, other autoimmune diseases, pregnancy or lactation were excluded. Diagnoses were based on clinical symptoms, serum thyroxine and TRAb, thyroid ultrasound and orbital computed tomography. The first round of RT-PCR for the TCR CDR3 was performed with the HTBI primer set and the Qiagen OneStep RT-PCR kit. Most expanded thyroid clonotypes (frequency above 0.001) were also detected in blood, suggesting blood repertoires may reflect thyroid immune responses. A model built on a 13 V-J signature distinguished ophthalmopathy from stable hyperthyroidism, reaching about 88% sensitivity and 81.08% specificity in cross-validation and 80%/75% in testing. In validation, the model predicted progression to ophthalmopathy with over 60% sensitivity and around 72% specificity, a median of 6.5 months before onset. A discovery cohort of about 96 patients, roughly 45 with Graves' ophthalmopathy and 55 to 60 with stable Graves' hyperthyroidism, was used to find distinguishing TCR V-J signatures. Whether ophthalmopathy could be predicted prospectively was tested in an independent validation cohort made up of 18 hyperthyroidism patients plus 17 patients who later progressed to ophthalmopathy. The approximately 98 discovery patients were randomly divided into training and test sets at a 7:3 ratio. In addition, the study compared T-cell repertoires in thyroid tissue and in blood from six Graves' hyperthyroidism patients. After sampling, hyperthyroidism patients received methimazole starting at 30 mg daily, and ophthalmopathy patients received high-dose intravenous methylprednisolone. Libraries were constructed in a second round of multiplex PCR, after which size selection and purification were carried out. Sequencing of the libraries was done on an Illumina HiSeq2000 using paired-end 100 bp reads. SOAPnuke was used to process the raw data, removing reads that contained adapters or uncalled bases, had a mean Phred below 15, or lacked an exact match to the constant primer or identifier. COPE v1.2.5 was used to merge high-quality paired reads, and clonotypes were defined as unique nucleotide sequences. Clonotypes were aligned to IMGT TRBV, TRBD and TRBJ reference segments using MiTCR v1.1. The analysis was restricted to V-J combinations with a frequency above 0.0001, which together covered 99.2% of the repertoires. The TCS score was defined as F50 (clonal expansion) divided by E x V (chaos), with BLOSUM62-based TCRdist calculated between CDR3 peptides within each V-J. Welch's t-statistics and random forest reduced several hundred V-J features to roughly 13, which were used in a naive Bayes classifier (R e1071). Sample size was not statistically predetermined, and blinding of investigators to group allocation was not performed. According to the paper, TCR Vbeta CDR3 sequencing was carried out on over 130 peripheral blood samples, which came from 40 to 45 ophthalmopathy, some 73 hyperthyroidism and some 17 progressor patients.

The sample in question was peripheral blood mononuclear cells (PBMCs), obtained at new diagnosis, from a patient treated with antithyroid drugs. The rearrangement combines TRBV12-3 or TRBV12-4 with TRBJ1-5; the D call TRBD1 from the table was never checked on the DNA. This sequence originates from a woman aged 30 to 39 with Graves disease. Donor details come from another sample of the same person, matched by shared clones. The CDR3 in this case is CASSSSRAPGSNQPQHF.